This TCR beta chain was obtained from a study of identical twins. This clonotype appeared once. Its antigen is unidentified. From germline, CDR1 is MNHEY and CDR2 SMNVEV (reference sequence). V shed 5 bases, J shed 8 bases, and the junction held 13 bases outside the gene matches. The length of the CDR3 is 16 residues. In TCRdb, the 5' RACE reads were re-called with MiXCR into one record per CDR3 protein. The table lists 350,000 to 450,000 distinct CDR3 sequences, about 18% of them singletons. Findings of the study overall: Insertions ran lower in abundant cord blood beta clonotypes, though not in memory repertoires.

This chain links TRBV27 with TRBJ2-1, with 9 nucleotides matching TRBD2. The source material was naive T cells sorted from blood. The sequence was obtained from a man in his forties or fifties in good health. In DNA form, the CDR3 reads TGTGCCAGCAGTAGGCAGACTAGCGGCGAATGGGATGAGCAGTTCTTC. Residues: CASSRQTSGEWDEQFF.